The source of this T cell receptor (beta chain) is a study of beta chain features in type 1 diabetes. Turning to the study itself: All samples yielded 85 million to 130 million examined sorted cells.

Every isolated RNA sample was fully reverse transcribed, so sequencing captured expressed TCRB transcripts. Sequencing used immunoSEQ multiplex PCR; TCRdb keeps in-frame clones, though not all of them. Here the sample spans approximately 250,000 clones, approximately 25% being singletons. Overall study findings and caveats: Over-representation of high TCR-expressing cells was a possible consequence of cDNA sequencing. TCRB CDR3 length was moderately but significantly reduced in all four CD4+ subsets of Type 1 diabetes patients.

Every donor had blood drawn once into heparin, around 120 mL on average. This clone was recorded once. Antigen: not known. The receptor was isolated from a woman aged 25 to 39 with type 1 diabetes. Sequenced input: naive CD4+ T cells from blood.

The CDR3 DNA reads as TGTGCCAGCAATACCAGGGTATGGGTTGGCTATGGCTACACCTTC. The encoded protein is CASNTRVWVGYGYTF. The chain has TRBV2 and TRBJ1-2; D perhaps matches TRBD1 (5 bases). The CDR3 is 15 residues long. Trimming took 7 bases from V and 4 from J, leaving 19 bases between them. From germline, CDR1 is SNHLY and CDR2 FYNNEI.